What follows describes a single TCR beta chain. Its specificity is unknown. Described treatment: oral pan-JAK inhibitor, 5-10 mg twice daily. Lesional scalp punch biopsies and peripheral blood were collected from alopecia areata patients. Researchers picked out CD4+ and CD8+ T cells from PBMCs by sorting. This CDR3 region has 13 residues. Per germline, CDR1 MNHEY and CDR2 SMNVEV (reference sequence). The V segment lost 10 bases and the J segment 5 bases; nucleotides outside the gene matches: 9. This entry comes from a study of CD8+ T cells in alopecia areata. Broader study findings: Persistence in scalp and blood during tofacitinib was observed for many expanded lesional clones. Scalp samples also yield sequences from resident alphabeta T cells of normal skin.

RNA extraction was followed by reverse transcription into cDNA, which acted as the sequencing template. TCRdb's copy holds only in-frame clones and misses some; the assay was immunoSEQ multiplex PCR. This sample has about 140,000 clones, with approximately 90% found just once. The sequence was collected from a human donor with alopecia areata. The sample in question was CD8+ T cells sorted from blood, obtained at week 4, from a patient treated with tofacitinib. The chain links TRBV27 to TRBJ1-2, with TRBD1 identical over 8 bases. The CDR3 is CATGIGTGYGYTF. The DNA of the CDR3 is TGTGCCACGGGTATTGGGACAGGATATGGCTACACCTTC.